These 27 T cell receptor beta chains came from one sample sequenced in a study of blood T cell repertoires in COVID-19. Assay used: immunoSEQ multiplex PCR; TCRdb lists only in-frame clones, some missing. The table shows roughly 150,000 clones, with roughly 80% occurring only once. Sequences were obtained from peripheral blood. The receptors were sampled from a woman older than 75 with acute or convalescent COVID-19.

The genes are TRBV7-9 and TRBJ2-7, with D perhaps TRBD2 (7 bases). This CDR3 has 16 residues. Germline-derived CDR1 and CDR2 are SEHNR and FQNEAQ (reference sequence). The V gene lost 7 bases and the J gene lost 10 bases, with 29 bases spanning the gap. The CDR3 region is CASTPGGGGTTVVQYF. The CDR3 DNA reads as TGTGCCAGCACTCCTGGGGGGGGCGGAACCACCGTTGTCCAGTACTTC.

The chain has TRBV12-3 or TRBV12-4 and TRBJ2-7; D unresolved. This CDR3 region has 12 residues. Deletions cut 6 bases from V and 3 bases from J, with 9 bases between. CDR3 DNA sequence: TGTGCCAGCAGCCAATACAGCTACGAGCAGTACTTC. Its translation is CASSQYSYEQYF.

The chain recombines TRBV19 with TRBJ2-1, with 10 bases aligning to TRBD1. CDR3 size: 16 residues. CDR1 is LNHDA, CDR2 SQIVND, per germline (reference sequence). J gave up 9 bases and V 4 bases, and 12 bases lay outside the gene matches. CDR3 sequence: CASSRRAGTGAGEQFF. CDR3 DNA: TGTGCCAGTAGTAGAAGAGCCGGGACAGGGGCGGGTGAGCAGTTCTTC.

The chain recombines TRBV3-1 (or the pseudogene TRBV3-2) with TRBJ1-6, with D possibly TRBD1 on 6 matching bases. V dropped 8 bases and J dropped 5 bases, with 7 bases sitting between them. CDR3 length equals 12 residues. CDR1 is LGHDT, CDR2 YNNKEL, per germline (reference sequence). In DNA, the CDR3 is TGTGCCAGCGGACAGAATAATTCACCCCTCCACTTT. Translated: CASGQNNSPLHF.

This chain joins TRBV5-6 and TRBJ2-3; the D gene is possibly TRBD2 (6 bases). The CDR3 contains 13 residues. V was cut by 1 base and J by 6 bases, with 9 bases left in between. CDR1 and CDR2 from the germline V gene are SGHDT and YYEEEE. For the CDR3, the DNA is TGTGCCAGCAGCTTGACAGGAGGGGATACGCAGTATTTT. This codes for CASSLTGGDTQYF.

The CDR3 is CASQSILSGLYF. The CDR3 DNA follows: TGTGCCTCCCAGTCAATACTCAGCGGCCTATATTTT. The chain combines TRBV10-3 with TRBJ1-3; D remains unclear. Trimming removed 11 bases at V and 14 bases at J, with 22 bases between. CDR1 ENHRY and CDR2 SYGVKD come from the germline V gene. CDR3 length: 12 amino acids.

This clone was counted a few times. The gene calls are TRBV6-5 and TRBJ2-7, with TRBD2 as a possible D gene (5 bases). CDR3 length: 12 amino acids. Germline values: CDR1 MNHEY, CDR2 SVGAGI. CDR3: CVARATTYEQYF. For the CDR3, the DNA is TGTGTTGCGAGGGCAACAACCTACGAGCAGTACTTC.

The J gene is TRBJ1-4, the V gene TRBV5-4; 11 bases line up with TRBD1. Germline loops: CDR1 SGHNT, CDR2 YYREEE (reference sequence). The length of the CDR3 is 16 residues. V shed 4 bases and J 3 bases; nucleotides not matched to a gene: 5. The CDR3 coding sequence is TGTGCCAGCAGCCCGGACAGGGGGCGAGCTAATGAAAAACTGTTTTTT. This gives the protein CASSPDRGRANEKLFF.

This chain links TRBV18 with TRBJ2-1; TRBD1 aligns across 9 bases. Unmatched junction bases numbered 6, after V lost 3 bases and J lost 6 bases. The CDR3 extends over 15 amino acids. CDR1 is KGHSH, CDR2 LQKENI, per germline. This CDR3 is CASSPRQGDPNEQFF. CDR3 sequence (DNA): TGTGCCAGCTCACCGAGACAGGGGGACCCCAATGAGCAGTTCTTC.

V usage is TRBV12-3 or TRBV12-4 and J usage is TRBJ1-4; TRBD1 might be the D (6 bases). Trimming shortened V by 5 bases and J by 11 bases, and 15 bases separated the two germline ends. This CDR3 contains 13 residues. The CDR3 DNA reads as TGTGCCAGCAGTCCTAACAGGGCCTTGAAACTGTTTTTT. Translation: CASSPNRALKLFF.

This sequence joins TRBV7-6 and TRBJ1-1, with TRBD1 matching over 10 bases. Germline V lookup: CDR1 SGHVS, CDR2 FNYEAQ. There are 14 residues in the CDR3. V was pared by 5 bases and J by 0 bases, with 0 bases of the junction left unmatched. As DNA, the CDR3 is TGTGCCAGCAGCGGACAGGGGGTGAACACTGAAGCTTTCTTT. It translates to CASSGQGVNTEAFF. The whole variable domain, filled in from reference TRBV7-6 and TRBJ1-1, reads GAGVSQSPRYKVTKRGQDVALRCDPISGHVSLYWYRQALGQGPEFLTYFNYEAQQDKSGLPNDRFSAERPEGSISTLTIQRTEQRDSAMYRCASSGQGVNTEAFFGQGTRLTVV.

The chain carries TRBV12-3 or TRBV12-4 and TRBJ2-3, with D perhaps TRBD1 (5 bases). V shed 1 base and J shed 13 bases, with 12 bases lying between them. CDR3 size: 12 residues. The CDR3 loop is CASSLDRGLKYF. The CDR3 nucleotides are TGTGCCAGCAGTTTAGATAGGGGCCTAAAGTATTTT.

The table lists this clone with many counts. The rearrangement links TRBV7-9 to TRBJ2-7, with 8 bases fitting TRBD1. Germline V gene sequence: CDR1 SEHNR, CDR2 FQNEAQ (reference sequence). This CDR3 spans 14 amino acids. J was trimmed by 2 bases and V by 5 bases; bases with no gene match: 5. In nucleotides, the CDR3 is TGTGCCAGCAGCCCGGGACAGGTCCCCTACGAGCAGTACTTC. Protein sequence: CASSPGQVPYEQYF.

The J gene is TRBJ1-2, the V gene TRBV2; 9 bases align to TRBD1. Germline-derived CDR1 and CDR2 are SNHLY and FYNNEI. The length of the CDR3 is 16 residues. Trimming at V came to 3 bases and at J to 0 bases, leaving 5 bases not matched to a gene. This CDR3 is CASSDPGQGANYGYTF. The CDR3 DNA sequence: TGTGCCAGCAGTGATCCGGGACAGGGCGCTAACTATGGCTACACCTTC.

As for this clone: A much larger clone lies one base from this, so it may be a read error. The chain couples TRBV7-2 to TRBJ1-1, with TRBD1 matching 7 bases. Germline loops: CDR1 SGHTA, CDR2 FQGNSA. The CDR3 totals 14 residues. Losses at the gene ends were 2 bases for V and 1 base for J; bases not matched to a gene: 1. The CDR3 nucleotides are TGTGCCAGCAGCTTACAGGGGGAGAACACTGAAGCTTTCTTT. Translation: CASSLQGENTEAFF.

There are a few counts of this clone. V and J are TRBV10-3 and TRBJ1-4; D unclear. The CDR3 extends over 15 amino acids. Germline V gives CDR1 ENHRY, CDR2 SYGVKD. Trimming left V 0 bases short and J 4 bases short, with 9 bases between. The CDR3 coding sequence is TGTGCCATCAGTGAGTCAGAGGGTCTTAATGAAAAACTGTTTTTT. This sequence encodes CAISESEGLNEKLFF.

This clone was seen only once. CDR3 bases: TGTGCCAGCAGCCTCCGCTACGAGCAGTACTTC. It yields the protein CASSLRYEQYF. The chain carries TRBV5-5 and TRBJ2-7; no clear D gene. V was clipped by 4 bases and J by 3 bases, with 5 bases between them. Looked up from germline, CDR1 is SGHKS and CDR2 is YYEKEE (reference sequence). CDR3 length: 11 amino acids.

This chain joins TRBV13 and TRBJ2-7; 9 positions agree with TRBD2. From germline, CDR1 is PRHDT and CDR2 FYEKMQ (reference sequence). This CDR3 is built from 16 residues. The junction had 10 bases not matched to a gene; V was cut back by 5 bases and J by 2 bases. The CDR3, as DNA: TGTGCCAGCAGCGCGAGCAGCGGGGGGTTCGCCTACGAGCAGTACTTC. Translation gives CASSASSGGFAYEQYF.

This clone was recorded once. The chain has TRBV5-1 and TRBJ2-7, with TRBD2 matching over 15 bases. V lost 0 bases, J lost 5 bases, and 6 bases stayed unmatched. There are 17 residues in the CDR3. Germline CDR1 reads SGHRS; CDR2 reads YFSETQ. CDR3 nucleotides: TGCGCCAGCAGCTTGGCTAGGACTAGCGGGAGGGCCGACGAGCAGTACTTC. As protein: CASSLARTSGRADEQYF.

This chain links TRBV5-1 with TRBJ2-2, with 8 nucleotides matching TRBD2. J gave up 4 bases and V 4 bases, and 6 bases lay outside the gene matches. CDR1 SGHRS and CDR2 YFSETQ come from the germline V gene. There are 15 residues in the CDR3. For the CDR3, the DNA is TGCGCCAGCAGCAACACGGGGGGGATCACCGGGGAGCTGTTTTTT. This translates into CASSNTGGITGELFF.

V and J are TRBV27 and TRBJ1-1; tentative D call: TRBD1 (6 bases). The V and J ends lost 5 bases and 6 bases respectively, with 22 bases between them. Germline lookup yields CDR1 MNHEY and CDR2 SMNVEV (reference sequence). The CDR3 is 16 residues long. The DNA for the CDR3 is TGTGCCAGCAGTCCCCTATGGGGGCGAACACGCCCTGAAGCTTTCTTT. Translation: CASSPLWGRTRPEAFF.

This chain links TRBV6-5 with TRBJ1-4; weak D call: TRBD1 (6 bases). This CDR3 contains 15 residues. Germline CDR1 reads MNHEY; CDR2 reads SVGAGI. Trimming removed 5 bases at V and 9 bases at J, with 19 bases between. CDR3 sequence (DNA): TGTGCCAGCAGTCACTACTCTGAGCAGGGGCAAAAACTGTTTTTT. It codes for CASSHYSEQGQKLFF.

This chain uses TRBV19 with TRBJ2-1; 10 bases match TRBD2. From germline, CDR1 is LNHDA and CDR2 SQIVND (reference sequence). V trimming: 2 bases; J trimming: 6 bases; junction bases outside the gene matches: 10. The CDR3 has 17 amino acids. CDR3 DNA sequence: TGTGCCAGTAGTATATCCACGACTAGCGGGCCCTCCAATGAGCAGTTCTTC. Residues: CASSISTTSGPSNEQFF. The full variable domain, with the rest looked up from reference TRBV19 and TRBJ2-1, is DGGITQSPKYLFRKEGQNVTLSCEQNLNHDAMYWYRQDPGQGLRLIYYSQIVNDFQKGDIAEGYSVSREKKESFPLTVTSAQKNPTAFYLCASSISTTSGPSNEQFFGPGTRLTVL.

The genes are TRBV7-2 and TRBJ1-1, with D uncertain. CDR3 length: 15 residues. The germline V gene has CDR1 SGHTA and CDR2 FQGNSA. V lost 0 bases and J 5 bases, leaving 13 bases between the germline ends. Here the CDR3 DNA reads TGTGCCAGCAGCTTAGCGAGGGTGGGGAGGACTGAAGCTTTCTTT. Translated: CASSLARVGRTEAFF.

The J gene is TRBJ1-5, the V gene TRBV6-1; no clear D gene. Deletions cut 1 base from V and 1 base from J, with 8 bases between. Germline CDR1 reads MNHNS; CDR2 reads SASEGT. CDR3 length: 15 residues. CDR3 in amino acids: CASSEERVSNQPQHF. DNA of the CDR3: TGTGCCAGCAGTGAAGAACGGGTAAGCAATCAGCCCCAGCATTTT.

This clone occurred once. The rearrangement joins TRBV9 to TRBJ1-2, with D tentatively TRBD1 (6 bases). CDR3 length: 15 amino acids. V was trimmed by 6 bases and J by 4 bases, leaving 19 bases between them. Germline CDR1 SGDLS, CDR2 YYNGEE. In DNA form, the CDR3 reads TGTGCCAGCACCCTAGGGGACACCTATTCCTATGGCTACACCTTC. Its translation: CASTLGDTYSYGYTF.

The CDR3 DNA is TGTGCCAGCAGCTTAATTATGAGGTCTGAGCAGTTCTTC. This gives the protein CASSLIMRSEQFF. The chain employs TRBV7-3 and TRBJ2-1, with D unresolved. This CDR3 contains 13 residues. Deletions cut 1 base from V and 9 bases from J, with 10 bases between. The germline gives CDR1 SGHTA, CDR2 FQGTGA.